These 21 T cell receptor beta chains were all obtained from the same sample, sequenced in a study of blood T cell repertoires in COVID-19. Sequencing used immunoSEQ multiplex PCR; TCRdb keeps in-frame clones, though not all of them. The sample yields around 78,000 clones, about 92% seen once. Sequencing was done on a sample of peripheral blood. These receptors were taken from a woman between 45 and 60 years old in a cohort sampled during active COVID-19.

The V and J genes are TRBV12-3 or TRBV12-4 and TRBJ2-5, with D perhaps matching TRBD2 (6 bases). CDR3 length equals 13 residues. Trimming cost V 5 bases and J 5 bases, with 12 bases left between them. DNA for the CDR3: TGTGCCAGCAGTCCAGGGAGGCGGGAGACCCAGTACTTC. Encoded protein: CASSPGRRETQYF.

CDR3 region: CSVVTGVYGYTF. Here the CDR3 DNA reads TGCAGCGTTGTGACAGGGGTCTATGGCTACACCTTC. This chain uses TRBV29-1 with TRBJ1-2, with 8 bases matching TRBD1. The trim removed 4 bases at V and 4 bases at J, leaving 2 bases unmatched. Germline V lookup: CDR1 SQVTM, CDR2 ANQGSEA. This CDR3 comprises 12 residues.

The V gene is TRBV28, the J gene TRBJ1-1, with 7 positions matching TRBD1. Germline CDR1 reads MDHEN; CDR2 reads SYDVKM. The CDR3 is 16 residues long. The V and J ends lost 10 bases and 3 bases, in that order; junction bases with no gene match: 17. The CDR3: CAITPDRHTLHTEAFF. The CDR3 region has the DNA TGTGCCATCACCCCGGACAGGCACACCCTCCACACTGAAGCTTTCTTT.

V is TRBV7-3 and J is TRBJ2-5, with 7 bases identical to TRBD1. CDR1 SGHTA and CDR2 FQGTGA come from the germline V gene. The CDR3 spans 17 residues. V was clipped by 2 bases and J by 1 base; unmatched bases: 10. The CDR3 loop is CASSLGRTRGLQETQYF. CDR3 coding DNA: TGTGCCAGCAGCTTAGGGCGAACTAGGGGGCTCCAAGAGACCCAGTACTTC. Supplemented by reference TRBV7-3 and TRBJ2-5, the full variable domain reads GAGVSQTPSNKVTEKGKYVELRCDPISGHTALYWYRQSLGQGPEFLIYFQGTGAADDSGLPNDRFFAVRPEGSVSTLKIQRTERGDSAVYLCASSLGRTRGLQETQYFGPGTRLLVL.

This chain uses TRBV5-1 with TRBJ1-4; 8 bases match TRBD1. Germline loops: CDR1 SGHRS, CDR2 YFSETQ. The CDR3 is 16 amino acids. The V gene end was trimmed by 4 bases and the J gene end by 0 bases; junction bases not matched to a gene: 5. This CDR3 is CASSTGQVATNEKLFF. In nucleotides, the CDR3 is TGCGCCAGCAGCACGGGACAGGTCGCAACTAATGAAAAACTGTTTTTT.

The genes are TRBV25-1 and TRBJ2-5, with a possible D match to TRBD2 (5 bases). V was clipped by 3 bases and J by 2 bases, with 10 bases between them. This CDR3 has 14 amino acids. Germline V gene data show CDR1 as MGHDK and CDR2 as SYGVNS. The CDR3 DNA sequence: TGTGCCAGCAGTGATCTAGCAGGACAAGAGACCCAGTACTTC. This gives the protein CASSDLAGQETQYF.

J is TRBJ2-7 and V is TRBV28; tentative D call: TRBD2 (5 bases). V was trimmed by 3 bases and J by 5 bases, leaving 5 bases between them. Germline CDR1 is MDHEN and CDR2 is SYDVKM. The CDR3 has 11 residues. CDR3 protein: CASSFGDEQYF. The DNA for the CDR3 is TGTGCCAGCAGTTTCGGGGACGAGCAGTACTTC.

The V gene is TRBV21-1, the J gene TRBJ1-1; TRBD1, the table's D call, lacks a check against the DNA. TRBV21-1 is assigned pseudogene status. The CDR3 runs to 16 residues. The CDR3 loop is CASSRDGTRKGIEAFF. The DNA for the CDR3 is TGTGCCAGCAGCCGGGACGGGACAAGAAAAGGGATCGAAGCTTTCTTT.

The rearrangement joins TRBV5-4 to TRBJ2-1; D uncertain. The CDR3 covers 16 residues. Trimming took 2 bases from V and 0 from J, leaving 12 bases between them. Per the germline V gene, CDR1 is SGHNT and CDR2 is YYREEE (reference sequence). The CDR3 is CASSFDGLSSYNEQFF. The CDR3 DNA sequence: TGTGCCAGCAGCTTTGACGGGTTAAGCTCCTACAATGAGCAGTTCTTC.

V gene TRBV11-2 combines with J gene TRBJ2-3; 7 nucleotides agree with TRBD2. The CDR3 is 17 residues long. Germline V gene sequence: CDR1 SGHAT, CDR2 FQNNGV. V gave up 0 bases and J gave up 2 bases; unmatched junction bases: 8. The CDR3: CASSLDAGTTFTDTQYF. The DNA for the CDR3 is TGTGCCAGCAGCTTAGATGCAGGGACTACCTTCACAGATACGCAGTATTTT.

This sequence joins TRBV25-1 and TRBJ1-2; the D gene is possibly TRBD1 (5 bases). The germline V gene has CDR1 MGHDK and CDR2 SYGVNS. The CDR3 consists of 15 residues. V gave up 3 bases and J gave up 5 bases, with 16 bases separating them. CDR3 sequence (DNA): TGTGCCAGCAGTGACTACATGGGGGGTGATTATGGCTACACCTTC. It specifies CASSDYMGGDYGYTF.

CDR3 protein: CASSLGPNTGELFF. The CDR3 DNA is TGTGCCAGCAGTTTAGGCCCCAACACCGGGGAGCTGTTTTTT. The V call is TRBV27, the J call TRBJ2-2; D not resolved. The CDR3 is made up of 14 amino acids. In germline, CDR1 is MNHEY, CDR2 SMNVEV (reference sequence). V gave up 2 bases and J gave up 2 bases, with 6 bases separating them.

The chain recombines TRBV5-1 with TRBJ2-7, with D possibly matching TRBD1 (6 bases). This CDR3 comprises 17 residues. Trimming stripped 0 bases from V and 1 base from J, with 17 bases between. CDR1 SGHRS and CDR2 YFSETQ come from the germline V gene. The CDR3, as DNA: TGCGCCAGCAGCTTGGCCTTGGGGGCAGCCACTTCCTACGAGCAGTACTTC. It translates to CASSLALGAATSYEQYF.

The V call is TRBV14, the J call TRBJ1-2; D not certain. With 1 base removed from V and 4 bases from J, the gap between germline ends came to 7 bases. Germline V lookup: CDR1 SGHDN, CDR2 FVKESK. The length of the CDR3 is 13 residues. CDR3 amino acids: CASSQAQSYGYTF. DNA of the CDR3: TGTGCCAGCAGCCAAGCCCAGTCCTATGGCTACACCTTC.

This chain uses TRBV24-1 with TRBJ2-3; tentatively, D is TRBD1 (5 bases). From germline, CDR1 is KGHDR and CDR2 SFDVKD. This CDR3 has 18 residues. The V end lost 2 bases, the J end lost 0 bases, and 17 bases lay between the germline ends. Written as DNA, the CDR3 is TGTGCCACCAGTGATTCTACAGAGCATGGGGCTAGCACAGATACGCAGTATTTT. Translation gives CATSDSTEHGASTDTQYF.

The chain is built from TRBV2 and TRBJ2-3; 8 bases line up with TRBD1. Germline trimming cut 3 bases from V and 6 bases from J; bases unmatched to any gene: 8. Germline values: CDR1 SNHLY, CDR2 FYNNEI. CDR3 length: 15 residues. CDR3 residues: CASSDRGQGVDTQYF. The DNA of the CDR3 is TGTGCCAGCAGTGATCGAGGACAGGGTGTGGATACGCAGTATTTT.

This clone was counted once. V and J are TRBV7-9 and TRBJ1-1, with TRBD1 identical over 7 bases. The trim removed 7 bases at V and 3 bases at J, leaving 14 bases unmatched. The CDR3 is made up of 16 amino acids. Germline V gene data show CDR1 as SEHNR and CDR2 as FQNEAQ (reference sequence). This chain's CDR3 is CASTPMFMQGDTEAFF. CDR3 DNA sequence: TGTGCCAGCACCCCTATGTTTATGCAGGGGGACACTGAAGCTTTCTTT.

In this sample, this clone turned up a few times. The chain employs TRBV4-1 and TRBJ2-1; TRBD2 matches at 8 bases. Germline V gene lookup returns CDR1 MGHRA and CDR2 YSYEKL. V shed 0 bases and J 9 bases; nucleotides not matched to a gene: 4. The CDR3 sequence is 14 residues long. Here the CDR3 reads CASSQELAVGEQFF. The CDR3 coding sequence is TGCGCCAGCAGCCAAGAACTAGCGGTCGGTGAGCAGTTCTTC.

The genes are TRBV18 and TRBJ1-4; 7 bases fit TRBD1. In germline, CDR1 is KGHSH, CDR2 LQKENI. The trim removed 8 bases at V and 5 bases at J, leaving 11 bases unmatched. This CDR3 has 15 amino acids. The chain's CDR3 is CASQRTGSGNEKLFF. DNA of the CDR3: TGTGCCAGCCAGCGGACAGGTAGTGGGAATGAAAAACTGTTTTTT.

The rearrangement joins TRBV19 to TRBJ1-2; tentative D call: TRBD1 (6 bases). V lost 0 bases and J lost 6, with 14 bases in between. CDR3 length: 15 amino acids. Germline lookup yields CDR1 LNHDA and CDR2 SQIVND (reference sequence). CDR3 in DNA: TGTGCCAGTAGTATAGATCTGGGACAACTGGATGGCTACACCTTC. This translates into CASSIDLGQLDGYTF.

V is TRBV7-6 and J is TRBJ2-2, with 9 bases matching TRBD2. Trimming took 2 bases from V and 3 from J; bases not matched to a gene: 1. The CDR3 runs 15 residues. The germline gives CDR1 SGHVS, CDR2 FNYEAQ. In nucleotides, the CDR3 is TGTGCCAGCAGCTTACTAGCGGGGTACACCGGGGAGCTGTTTTTT. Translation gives CASSLLAGYTGELFF.